This TCR beta chain was obtained from a study of OX40 agonist ivuxolimab in advanced cancers. As for the study in general: Cohort: about 80% men, mean age about 62, aged roughly 23 to 90. The study's findings and limits: At 0.1-3.0 mg/kg, partial responders had clonal expansion among the lowest observed.

Assay used: immunoSEQ multiplex PCR; TCRdb lists only in-frame clones, some missing. The sample shows 60,000 to 95,000 clones, 65% to 90% of them seen only once. The V end was cut by 3 bases, the J end by 0 bases, with 8 bases between. CDR1 and CDR2 (germline): GTSNPN, SVGIG (reference sequence). This CDR3 spans 13 amino acids. The table lists this clone with a count of one. As yet, its antigen is unknown. The source was CD4+ or CD8+ T cells sorted from blood, collected in a trial of the OX40 agonist ivuxolimab. The clonotype comes from an adult with an advanced solid tumor such as melanoma, head and neck, liver or kidney cancer. The rearrangement uses TRBV30 and TRBJ1-1, with no clear D. The CDR3 loop is CAWRVQLNTEAFF. CDR3 bases: TGTGCCTGGAGGGTTCAGCTGAACACTGAAGCTTTCTTT.